The rows below give T cell receptor beta chains drawn from one sample of a study of tumor T cells in aggressive B-cell lymphoma. Sequencing used immunoSEQ multiplex PCR; TCRdb keeps in-frame clones, though not all of them. The data show 2,000 to 2,500 clones, roughly 90% seen once. The sequencing sample was made of tumor tissue. These receptors all stem from an adult with diffuse large B cell lymphoma. Each CDR3 is given with its conserved first and last residue. D genes are given only for firm matches. Some rows have no size entry. The others give once, few or many, or a class for an expanded clone.

clone size | J gene | D gene | V gene | CDR3 DNA | CDR3 protein
NA | TRBJ1-5 | NA | TRBV7-8 | TGTGCCAGCACCCTGTGGGGCATGTGGGATGGACCTAGCAATCAGCCCCAGCATTTT | CASTLWGMWDGPSNQPQHF
NA | TRBJ2-1 | NA | TRBV4-2 | TGTGCCAGCAGCCGGGCCTCCGGGAGCGGGTGGAATGAGCAGTTCTTC | CASSRASGSGWNEQFF
NA | TRBJ2-1 | NA | TRBV19 | TGTGCCAGTAGTATGGGACTTCATAATGAGCAGTTCTTC | CASSMGLHNEQFF
NA | TRBJ1-4 | TRBD1 | TRBV7-9 | TGTGCCAGCAGCCCCGGACAGGGACATGATGAAAAACTGTTTTTT | CASSPGQGHDEKLFF
NA | TRBJ2-5 | TRBD2 | TRBV11-2 | TGTGCCAGCAGCTTTGGGACTAGCGGGTGGGGAGAGACCCAGTACTTC | CASSFGTSGWGETQYF
few | TRBJ2-3 | TRBD2 | TRBV2 | TGTGCCAGCAGGGGACTAGCGGGGGGGCCCACAGATACGCAGTATTTT | CASRGLAGGPTDTQYF
NA | TRBJ2-7 | TRBD1 | TRBV4-3 | TGCGCCAGCAGCCAGGACAGGGCGAACTTCTACGAGCAGTACTTC | CASSQDRANFYEQYF
NA | TRBJ1-3 | NA | TRBV7-2 | TGTGCCAGCAGCCGAGACAGCTCTGGAAACACCATATATTTT | CASSRDSSGNTIYF
NA | TRBJ1-1 | NA | TRBV27 | TGTGCCAGCATAAGTTGGCAATCTACTGAAGCTTTCTTT | CASISWQSTEAFF
once | TRBJ2-7 | NA | TRBV7-2 | TGTGCCAGCAGCTTCGGGGGTATTTGGTACTTC | CASSFGGIWYF
NA | TRBJ1-3 | NA | TRBV18 | TGTGCCAGTCACCGAGGAGCCCGTCGTGGAAACACCATATATTTT | CASHRGARRGNTIYF
NA | TRBJ2-1 | TRBD2 | TRBV4-2 | TGTGCCAGCAGCCCCTTAGCGGGTTCCAATGAGCAGTTCTTC | CASSPLAGSNEQFF
NA | TRBJ2-7 | NA | TRBV7-9 | TGTGCCAGCAGACCGGGAAACGGCGAGCAGTACTTC | CASRPGNGEQYF
NA | TRBJ2-5 | NA | TRBV27 | TGTGCCAGCAGGAGGGGGGGGAGCCAAGAGACCCAGTACTTC | CASRRGGSQETQYF
NA | TRBJ2-6 | NA | TRBV6-6 | TGTGCCAGCAGTTACTCGATGGGGCCTGGGACCAACGTCCTGACTTTC | CASSYSMGPGTNVLTF
NA | TRBJ1-2 | TRBD1 | TRBV7-8 | TGTGCCAGCAGCCCGCGGACAGGGGGCAATGGCTACACCTTC | CASSPRTGGNGYTF
NA | TRBJ2-7 | NA | TRBV27 | TGTGCCAGCAGTTTCATGGGGGGACCCTACGAGCAGTACTTC | CASSFMGGPYEQYF
NA | TRBJ2-7 | NA | TRBV5-6 | TGTGCCAGCAGCTTGGCTGCAGGGGTAGACGAGCAGTACTTC | CASSLAAGVDEQYF
NA | TRBJ2-7 | TRBD1 | TRBV27 | TGTGCCAGCAGTTTAGAGGGACAGGCGGGTTACTACTACGAGCAGTACTTC | CASSLEGQAGYYYEQYF
NA | TRBJ2-7 | TRBD1 | TRBV5-6 | TGTGCCAGCAGCTCGGCCCAGACAGGGATCTACGAGCAGTACTTC | CASSSAQTGIYEQYF
NA | TRBJ2-1 | NA | TRBV9 | TGTGTCAGCAGCCAGCTTAAGGGACTTCGATACAATGAGCAGTTCTTC | CVSSQLKGLRYNEQFF
NA | TRBJ1-5 | NA | TRBV10-2 | TGCGCCAGCAGTGTCGGCAGGTCAGGTCAGCCCCAGCATTTT | CASSVGRSGQPQHF
NA | TRBJ1-4 | TRBD1 | TRBV27 | TGTGCCAGCAGTTCACAGGGGGCGTTCGGTGAAAAACTGTTTTTT | CASSSQGAFGEKLFF
once | TRBJ1-2 | NA | TRBV29-1 | TGCAGCGCCCTCAATCGGGGGGCCGGTGGCTACACCTTC | CSALNRGAGGYTF
NA | TRBJ2-7 | NA | TRBV5-5 | TGTGCCAGCAGCTTGACAGCCCTTACCTACGAGCAGTACTTC | CASSLTALTYEQYF
NA | TRBJ1-2 | NA | TRBV19 | TGTGCCAGTAGCGGCAGGGTGCGTGGCTACACCTTC | CASSGRVRGYTF
once | TRBJ2-7 | TRBD1 | TRBV27 | TGTGCCAGCAGCGAAGGACAGGGCCGATCCTACGAGCAGTACTTC | CASSEGQGRSYEQYF
NA | TRBJ1-1 | TRBD1 | TRBV27 | TGTGCCAGCAGGTCGACAGGGGGAGCTGAAGCTTTCTTT | CASRSTGGAEAFF
NA | TRBJ1-1 | TRBD1 | TRBV18 | TGTGCCAGCTCACGGACCGGGACAGAAGCTGAAGCTTTCTTT | CASSRTGTEAEAFF
NA | TRBJ1-1 | NA | TRBV9 | TGTGCCAGCAGCCCGCAGGTCGGAGGCAGGACTGAAGCTTTCTTT | CASSPQVGGRTEAFF
NA | TRBJ2-5 | NA | TRBV4-3 | TGCGCCAGCAGCCAAGACAGGGCTCAAGAGACCCAGTACTTC | CASSQDRAQETQYF
NA | TRBJ2-1 | TRBD1 | TRBV19 | TGTGCCAGTAGTTCCGGGACAGGGCTGTCCTACAATGAGCAGTTCTTC | CASSSGTGLSYNEQFF
NA | TRBJ2-7 | NA | TRBV27 | TGTGCCAGCACCTACAACAGAGAGCAGTACTTC | CASTYNREQYF
NA | TRBJ2-7 | TRBD2 | TRBV27 | TGTGCCAGCAGTTTTAGAAGCGGGAGCTCCTACGAGCAGTACTTC | CASSFRSGSSYEQYF
once | TRBJ1-2 | NA | TRBV27 | TGTGCCAGCAGTTTATCATCAGGCCACCCCTTTGGCTACACCTTC | CASSLSSGHPFGYTF
NA | TRBJ1-1 | NA | TRBV30 | TGTGCCTGGGGGGGCGAGGGGTTTACTGAAGCTTTCTTT | CAWGGEGFTEAFF
NA | TRBJ2-7 | TRBD2 | TRBV7-2 | TGTGCCAGCAGCTTGCAGGGAGGGGACTACGAGCAGTACTTC | CASSLQGGDYEQYF
NA | TRBJ2-3 | TRBD2 | TRBV11-2 | TGTGCCAGCAGCTATAGCGGGGGGGCCAGAGATACGCAGTATTTT | CASSYSGGARDTQYF
NA | TRBJ1-5 | NA | TRBV6-6 | TGTGCCGGCAGTTTCGAGAGAGAGCCCCAGCATTTT | CAGSFEREPQHF
few | TRBJ2-7 | NA | TRBV25-1 | TGTGCCAGCACCTCGGGGGACGAGCAGTACTTC | CASTSGDEQYF
NA | TRBJ1-2 | NA | TRBV18 | TGTGCCAGCTCACCGAGGAGACAAGGGGTTGAGGGCTACACCTTC | CASSPRRQGVEGYTF
NA | TRBJ2-3 | NA | TRBV5-1 | TGCGCCAGCAGTGCCGGGATTAGCACAGATACGCAGTATTTT | CASSAGISTDTQYF
NA | TRBJ2-7 | NA | TRBV6-5 | TGTGCCAGCAGTTATCGGCGGGGCGGGAACTACGAGCAGTACTTC | CASSYRRGGNYEQYF
NA | TRBJ1-2 | NA | TRBV5-6 | TGTGCCAGCAGCTTGCGGACTTTCAACTATGGCTACACCTTC | CASSLRTFNYGYTF
NA | TRBJ1-1 | TRBD1 | TRBV5-4 | TGTGCCAGCAGCTTTAAGGGGGCGAGAACTGAAGCTTTCTTT | CASSFKGARTEAFF
NA | TRBJ1-1 | NA | TRBV9 | TGTGCCAGCAGCGTAGCCGGAGAAGATATCGAAGCTTTCTTT | CASSVAGEDIEAFF
NA | TRBJ2-7 | TRBD2 | TRBV28 | TGTGCCAGCAAAAGCGGGAGTAGGGAGCAGTACTTC | CASKSGSREQYF
NA | TRBJ2-7 | NA | TRBV4-1 | TGCGCCAGCAGCCAACCCAGCGGCCACGAGCAGTACTTC | CASSQPSGHEQYF